The source of this TCR beta chain is a study of T-cell reconstitution after alpha-beta-depleted transplantation in children. Whole-study findings and limits: Recipient T cells and thymic progenitors that survived were the source of the high TCRbeta diversity seen at day 60 in some patients. Several hundred expanded graft clones reportedly gave rise to the alpha-beta T cells present about two months after transplant. By one year post-transplant, T-cell counts and diversity largely arose from T cells that were newly produced.

This CDR3 is 13 amino acids long. Germline V gives CDR1 ENHRY, CDR2 SYGVKD. Trimming removed 3 bases at V and 2 bases at J, with 7 bases between. A library of TCRbeta sequences, prepared with unique molecular identifiers, was generated. TCRdb reprocessed the PCR reads via MiXCR and lists one record per CDR3 protein. The sample includes 700,000 to 950,000 distinct CDR3 sequences, 15% to 20% of them seen just once. Turning to this clonotype: Its antigen is unknown.

This chain connects TRBV10-3 to TRBJ2-5; D unclear. Sequenced material: PBMCs, mostly from graft donor cells, taken 360 days after TCRalphabeta/CD19-depleted stem cell transplant. The source is a male patient younger than 18 who had a stem cell transplant for acute lymphoblastic leukemia, so the T cells may come from the graft donor. The CDR3 protein is CAISDAAQETQYF. CDR3 bases: TGTGCCATCAGTGACGCGGCACAAGAGACCCAGTACTTC.